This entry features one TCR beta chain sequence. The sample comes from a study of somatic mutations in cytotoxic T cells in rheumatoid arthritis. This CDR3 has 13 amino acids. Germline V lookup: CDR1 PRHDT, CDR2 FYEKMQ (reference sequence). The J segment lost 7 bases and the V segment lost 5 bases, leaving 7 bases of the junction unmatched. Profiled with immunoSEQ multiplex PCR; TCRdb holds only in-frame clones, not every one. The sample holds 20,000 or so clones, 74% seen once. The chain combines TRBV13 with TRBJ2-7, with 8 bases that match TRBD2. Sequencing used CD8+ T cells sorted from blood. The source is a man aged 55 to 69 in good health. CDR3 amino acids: CASSPGGGWEQYF. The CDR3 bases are TGTGCCAGCAGCCCGGGGGGGGGTTGGGAGCAGTACTTC.